This TCR beta chain emerged from a study of vaccination effects on CD4 cells after COVID-19. A note on this clone: Its antigen is not known.

The study's findings and limits: There were few convalescent patients in the study and no early post-infection timepoints.

V lost 0 bases, J lost 4 bases, and 12 bases lay in between. The CDR3 spans 15 residues. CDR1 and CDR2 from the germline V gene are SGHTA and FQGNSA. Produced via immunoSEQ multiplex PCR; TCRdb's table is partial and in-frame only. The sample consists of about 72,000 clones, about 74% of them appearing once. Subsequent to a culture period of less than twelve days, CD4+ T cells were isolated. Half-medium replacement with IL-2 medium occurred on days 3 and 7. This chain uses TRBV7-2 with TRBJ2-5, with D possibly being TRBD1 (6 bases). The TCR was taken from a human donor who received a COVID-19 vaccine. The specimen was CD4+ T cells from PBMCs cultured without peptide, collected before COVID-19 vaccination. CDR3 sequence: CASSLAKGVGETQYF. DNA of the CDR3: TGTGCCAGCAGCTTAGCGAAGGGGGTTGGAGAGACCCAGTACTTC.